The rows below give T cell receptor beta chains drawn from one sample of a study of Ad26.COV2.S vaccination and SARS-CoV-2 variants. Profiled with immunoSEQ multiplex PCR; TCRdb holds only in-frame clones, not every one. The sample has more than 150,000 clones; approximately 88% are singletons. Sequences were derived from peripheral blood, sampled after recovery from COVID-19. The source is a human donor who had recovered from COVID-19. Each CDR3 is given with its conserved first and last residue. Not every row has a clone size; where given, it reads once, few, many or a size class.

- | TRBV5-5 | CASSPAWFYNEQFF
- | TRBV10-3 | CAISVERERYEQYF
- | TRBV5-5 | CASSLMGYEQYF
- | TRBV19 | CASSIRFGDLYGYTF
- | TRBV28 | CASSFSSRPNQPQHF
- | TRBV20-1 | CSAWEYGYTF
- | TRBV5-1 | CASRAGTSGVETQYF
- | TRBV5-6 | CASSPGSVNYGYTF
- | TRBV10-3 | CAISGLARTDTQYF
- | TRBV11-3 | CASSPGQGPTEQYF
- | TRBV19 | CASIPAMGGGYTF
- | TRBV4-1 | CASSQGGYFSTDTQYF
- | TRBV5-1 | CASSDQGALYGYTF
- | TRBV6-2/TRBV6-3 | CASSSGQGGNTEAFF
- | TRBV4-1 | CASSQVYRGDEKLFF
- | TRBV27 | CASSGRNTGELFF
few | TRBV10-3 | CAISDIPGQSIGYTF
- | TRBV7-3 | CASSLRLGTGRSNQPQHF
- | TRBV5-1 | CASSPGLVNEQFF
few | TRBV11-2 | CASSFGSASYEQYF
few | TRBV28 | CASSFRWAGGYTF
- | TRBV21-1 | CASSKAEGNPEQYF
- | TRBV7-3 | CASSLSGGNTEAFF
- | TRBV5-8 | CASSVSTGRYGYTF
- | TRBV7-8 | CASSRRQGADSPLHF
- | TRBV6-5 | CASSYQTGFNEKLFF
once | TRBV10-3 | CAISPGQSLQETQYF
- | TRBV11-2 | CASALAGGRSTGELFF
- | TRBV4-1 | CASSRHPGQQETQYF
- | TRBV20-1 | CKGLYQETQYF
- | TRBV4-1 | CASSPRRGSNQPQHF
- | TRBV28 | CASCTGFDTDTQYF
- | TRBV27 | CASSSFGTGPYEQYF
- | TRBV19 | CASSEGAAINEQFF
- | TRBV21-1 | CASTGWGDYGYTF
- | TRBV11-2 | CASSLWEGGTEAFF
- | TRBV6-4 | CASSDTPQAPLYGYTF
- | TRBV9 | CASSVSGLAGSNEQFF
- | TRBV18 | CASSPGQDEAFF
- | TRBV10-3 | CAIGGTTGELFF
- | TRBV13 | CASRWGGRRNEQFF
- | TRBV19 | CASSIRRSADEQYF
- | TRBV6-2/TRBV6-3 | CASSLGGPYNEQFF
- | TRBV6-6 | CASRAQGSTGNTIYF
- | TRBV12-3/TRBV12-4 | CASRDQGEQYF
- | TRBV10-2 | CASTWGGEGTQYF